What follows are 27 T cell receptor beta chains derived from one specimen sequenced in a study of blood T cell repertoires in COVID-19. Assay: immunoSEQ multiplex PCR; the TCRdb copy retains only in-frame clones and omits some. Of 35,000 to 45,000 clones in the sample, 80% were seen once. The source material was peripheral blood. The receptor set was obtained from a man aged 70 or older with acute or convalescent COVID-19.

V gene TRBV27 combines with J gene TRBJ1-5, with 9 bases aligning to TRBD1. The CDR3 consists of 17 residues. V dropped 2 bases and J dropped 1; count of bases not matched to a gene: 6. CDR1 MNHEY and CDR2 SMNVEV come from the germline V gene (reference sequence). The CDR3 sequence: CASSLRWGTGSNQPQHF. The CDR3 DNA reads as TGTGCCAGCAGTTTAAGGTGGGGGACAGGGAGCAATCAGCCCCAGCATTTT.

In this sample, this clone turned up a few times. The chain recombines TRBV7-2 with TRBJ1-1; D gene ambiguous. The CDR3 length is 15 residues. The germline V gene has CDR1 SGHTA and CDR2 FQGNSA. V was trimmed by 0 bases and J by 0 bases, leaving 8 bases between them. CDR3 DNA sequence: TGTGCCAGCAGCTTAGCGCGGATATTGAACACTGAAGCTTTCTTT. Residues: CASSLARILNTEAFF. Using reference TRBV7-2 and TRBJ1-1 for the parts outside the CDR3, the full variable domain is GAGVSQSPSNKVTEKGKDVELRCDPISGHTALYWYRQSLGQGLEFLIYFQGNSAPDKSGLPSDRFSAERTGGSVSTLTIQRTQQEDSAVYLCASSLARILNTEAFFGQGTRLTVV.

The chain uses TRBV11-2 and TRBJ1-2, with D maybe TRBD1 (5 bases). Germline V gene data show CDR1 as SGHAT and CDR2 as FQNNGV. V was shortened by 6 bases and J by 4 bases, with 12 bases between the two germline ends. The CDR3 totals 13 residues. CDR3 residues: CASREGAGYGYTF. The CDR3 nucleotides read TGTGCCAGCAGGGAAGGGGCTGGCTATGGCTACACCTTC.

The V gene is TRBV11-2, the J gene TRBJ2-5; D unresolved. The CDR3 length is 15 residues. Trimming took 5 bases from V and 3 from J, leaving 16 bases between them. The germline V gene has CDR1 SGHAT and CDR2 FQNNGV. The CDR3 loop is CASSGSWPAEETQYF. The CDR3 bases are TGTGCCAGCAGCGGGTCCTGGCCGGCGGAAGAGACCCAGTACTTC.

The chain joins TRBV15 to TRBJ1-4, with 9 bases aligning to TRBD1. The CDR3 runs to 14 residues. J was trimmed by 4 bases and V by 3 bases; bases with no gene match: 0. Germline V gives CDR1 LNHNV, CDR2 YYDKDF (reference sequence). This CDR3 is CATSRGQGNEKLFF. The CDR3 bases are TGTGCCACCAGCAGGGGACAGGGTAATGAAAAACTGTTTTTT.

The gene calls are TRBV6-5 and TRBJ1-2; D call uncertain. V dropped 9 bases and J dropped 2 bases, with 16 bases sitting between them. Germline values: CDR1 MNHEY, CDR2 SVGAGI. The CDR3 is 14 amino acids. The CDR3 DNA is TGTGCCAGTTCGAAAAGAGCGGGGAACTATGGCTACACCTTC. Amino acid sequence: CASSKRAGNYGYTF.

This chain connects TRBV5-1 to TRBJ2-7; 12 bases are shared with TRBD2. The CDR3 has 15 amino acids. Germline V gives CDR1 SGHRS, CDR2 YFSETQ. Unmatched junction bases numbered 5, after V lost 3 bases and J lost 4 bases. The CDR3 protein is CASSSTSGGTYEQYF. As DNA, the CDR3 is TGCGCCAGCAGCTCTACTAGCGGGGGGACGTACGAGCAGTACTTC.

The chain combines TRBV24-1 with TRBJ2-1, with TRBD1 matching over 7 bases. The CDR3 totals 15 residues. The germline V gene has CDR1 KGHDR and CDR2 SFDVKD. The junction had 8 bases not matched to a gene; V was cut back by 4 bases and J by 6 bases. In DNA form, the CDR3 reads TGTGCCACCAGTGACACGACAGGGAAAGGCAATGAGCAGTTCTTC. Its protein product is CATSDTTGKGNEQFF.

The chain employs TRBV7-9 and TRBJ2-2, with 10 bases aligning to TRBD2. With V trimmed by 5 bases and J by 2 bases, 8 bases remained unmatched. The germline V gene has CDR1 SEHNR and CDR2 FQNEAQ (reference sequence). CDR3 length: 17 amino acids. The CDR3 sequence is CASSPLLAGANTGELFF. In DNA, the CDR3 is TGTGCCAGCAGCCCTCTTCTAGCGGGGGCCAACACCGGGGAGCTGTTTTTT.

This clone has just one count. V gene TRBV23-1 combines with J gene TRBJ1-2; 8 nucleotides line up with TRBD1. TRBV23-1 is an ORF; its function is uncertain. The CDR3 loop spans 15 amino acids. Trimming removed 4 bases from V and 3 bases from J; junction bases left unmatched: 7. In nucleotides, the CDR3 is TGCGCCAGCAGTCTCCAGGGGGCGGGGGACTATGGCTACACCTTC. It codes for CASSLQGAGDYGYTF.

The CDR3 is CASSGGLQGAAGYTF. The CDR3 DNA is TGTGCCAGCAGCGGGGGCCTACAGGGGGCTGCTGGCTACACCTTC. The V gene is TRBV9, the J gene TRBJ1-2, with 9 nucleotides matching TRBD1. V dropped 3 bases and J dropped 7; count of bases not matched to a gene: 10. The germline V gene has CDR1 SGDLS and CDR2 YYNGEE. The CDR3 spans 15 residues.

CDR3 in amino acids: CASSLAGGGQPQHF. The DNA for the CDR3 is TGTGCCAGCAGCTTGGCCGGGGGAGGTCAGCCCCAGCATTTT. The chain couples TRBV5-5 to TRBJ1-5; possible D gene TRBD1, 5 bases. Germline CDR1 and CDR2: SGHKS and YYEKEE (reference sequence). Trimming cost V 0 bases and J 6 bases, with 10 bases left between them. CDR3 length equals 14 residues.

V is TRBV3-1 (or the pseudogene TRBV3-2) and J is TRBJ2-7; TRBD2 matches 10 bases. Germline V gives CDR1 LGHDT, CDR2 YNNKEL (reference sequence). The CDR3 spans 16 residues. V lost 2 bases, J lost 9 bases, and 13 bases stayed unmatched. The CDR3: CASSQSRIAGGAGQYF. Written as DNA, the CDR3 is TGTGCCAGCAGCCAATCCCGAATAGCGGGGGGTGCAGGGCAGTACTTC.

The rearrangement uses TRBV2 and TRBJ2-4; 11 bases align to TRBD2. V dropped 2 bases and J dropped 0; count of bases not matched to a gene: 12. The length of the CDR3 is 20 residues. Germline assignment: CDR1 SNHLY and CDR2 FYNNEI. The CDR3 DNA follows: TGTGCCAGCAGTGAAATCCGTCGGCTAGCGGGGGGAACAGCCAAAAACATTCAGTACTTC. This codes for CASSEIRRLAGGTAKNIQYF.

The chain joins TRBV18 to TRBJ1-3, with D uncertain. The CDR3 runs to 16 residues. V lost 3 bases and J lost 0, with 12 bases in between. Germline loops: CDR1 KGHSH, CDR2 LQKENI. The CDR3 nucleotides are TGTGCCAGCTCACCGATAACAGTCCTCTCTGGAAACACCATATATTTT. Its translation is CASSPITVLSGNTIYF.

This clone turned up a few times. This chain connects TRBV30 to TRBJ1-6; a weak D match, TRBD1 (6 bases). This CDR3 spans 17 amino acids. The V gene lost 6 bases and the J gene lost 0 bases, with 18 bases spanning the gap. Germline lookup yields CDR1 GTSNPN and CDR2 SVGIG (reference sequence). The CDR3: CACNFPGQSSYNSPLHF. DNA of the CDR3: TGTGCCTGCAATTTCCCGGGACAAAGCTCCTATAATTCACCCCTCCACTTT.

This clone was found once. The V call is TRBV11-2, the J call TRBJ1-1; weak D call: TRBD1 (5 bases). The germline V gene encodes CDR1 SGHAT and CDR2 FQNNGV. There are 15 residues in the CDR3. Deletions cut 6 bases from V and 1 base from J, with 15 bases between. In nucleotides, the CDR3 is TGTGCCAGCAGGGATCTAGGGGTAACGAACACTGAAGCTTTCTTT. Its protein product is CASRDLGVTNTEAFF.

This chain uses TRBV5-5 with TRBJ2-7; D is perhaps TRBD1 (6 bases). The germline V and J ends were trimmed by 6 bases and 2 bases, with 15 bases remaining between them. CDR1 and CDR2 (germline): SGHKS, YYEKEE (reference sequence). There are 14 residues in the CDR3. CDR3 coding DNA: TGTGCCAGCAAGACAGGCCTTTTTCCCTACGAGCAGTACTTC. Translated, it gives CASKTGLFPYEQYF.

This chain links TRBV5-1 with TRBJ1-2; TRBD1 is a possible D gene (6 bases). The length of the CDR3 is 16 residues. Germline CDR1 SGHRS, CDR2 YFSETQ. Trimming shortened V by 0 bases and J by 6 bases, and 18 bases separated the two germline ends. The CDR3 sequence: CASSLDQGYPSNGYTF. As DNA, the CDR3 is TGCGCCAGCAGCTTGGATCAGGGGTATCCTTCCAATGGCTACACCTTC.

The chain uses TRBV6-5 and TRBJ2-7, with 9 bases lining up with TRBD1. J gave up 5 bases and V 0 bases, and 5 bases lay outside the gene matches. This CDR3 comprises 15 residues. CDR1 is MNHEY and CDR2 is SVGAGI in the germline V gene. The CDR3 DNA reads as TGTGCCAGCAGTTACTCCCGGACAGGGGTACACGAGCAGTACTTC. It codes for CASSYSRTGVHEQYF.

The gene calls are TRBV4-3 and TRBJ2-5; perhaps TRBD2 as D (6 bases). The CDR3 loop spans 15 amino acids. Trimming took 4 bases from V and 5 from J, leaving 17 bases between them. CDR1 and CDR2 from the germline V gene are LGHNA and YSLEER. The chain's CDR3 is CASSLRVGSGETQYF. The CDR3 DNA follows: TGCGCCAGCAGCCTAAGGGTAGGAAGCGGGGAGACCCAGTACTTC.

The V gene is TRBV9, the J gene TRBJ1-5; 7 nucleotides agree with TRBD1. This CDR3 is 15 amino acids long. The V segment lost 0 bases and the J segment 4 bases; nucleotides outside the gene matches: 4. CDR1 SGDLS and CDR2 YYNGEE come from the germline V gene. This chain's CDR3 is CASSVEGAWNQPQHF. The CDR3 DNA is TGTGCCAGCAGCGTAGAGGGGGCATGGAATCAGCCCCAGCATTTT.

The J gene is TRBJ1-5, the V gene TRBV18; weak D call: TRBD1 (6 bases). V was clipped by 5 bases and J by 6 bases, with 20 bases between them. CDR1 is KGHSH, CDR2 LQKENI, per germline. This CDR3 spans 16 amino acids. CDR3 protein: CASSSDTGLGSQPQHF. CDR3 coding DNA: TGTGCCAGCTCATCGGATACAGGGCTGGGGAGTCAGCCCCAGCATTTT.

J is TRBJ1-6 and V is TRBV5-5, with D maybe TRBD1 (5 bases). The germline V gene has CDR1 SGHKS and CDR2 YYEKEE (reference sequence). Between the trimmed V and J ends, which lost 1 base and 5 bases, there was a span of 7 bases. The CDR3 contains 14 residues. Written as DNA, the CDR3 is TGTGCCAGCAGCTTGACAGGCCATAATTCACCCCTCCACTTT. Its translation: CASSLTGHNSPLHF.

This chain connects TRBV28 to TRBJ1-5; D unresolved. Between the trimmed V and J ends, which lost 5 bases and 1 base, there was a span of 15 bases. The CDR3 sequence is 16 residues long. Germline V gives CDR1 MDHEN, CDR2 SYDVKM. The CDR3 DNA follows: TGTGCCAGCAGTCAGACAACAGACATGAGCAATCAGCCCCAGCATTTT. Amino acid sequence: CASSQTTDMSNQPQHF. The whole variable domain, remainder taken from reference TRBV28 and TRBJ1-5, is DVKVTQSSRYLVKRTGEKVFLECVQDMDHENMFWYRQDPGLGLRLIYFSYDVKMKEKGDIPEGYSVSREKKERFSLILESASTNQTSMYLCASSQTTDMSNQPQHFGDGTRLSIL.

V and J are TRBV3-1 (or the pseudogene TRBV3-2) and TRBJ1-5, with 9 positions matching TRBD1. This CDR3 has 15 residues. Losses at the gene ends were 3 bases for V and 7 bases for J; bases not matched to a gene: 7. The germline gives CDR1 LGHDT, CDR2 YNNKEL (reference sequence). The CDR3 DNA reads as TGTGCCAGCAGCCAGGGAAGGGACAGGGACCAGCCCCAGCATTTT. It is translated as CASSQGRDRDQPQHF.

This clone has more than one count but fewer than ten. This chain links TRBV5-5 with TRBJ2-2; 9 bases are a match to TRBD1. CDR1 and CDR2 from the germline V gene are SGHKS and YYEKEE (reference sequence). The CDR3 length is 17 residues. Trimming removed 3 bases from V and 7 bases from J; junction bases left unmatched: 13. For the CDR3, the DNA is TGTGCCAGCAGCTCGAACCCGGGACAGGGAGATGGCGGGGAGCTGTTTTTT. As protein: CASSSNPGQGDGGELFF.